The TCR beta chain described here comes from a study of patients and donors after allogeneic stem cell transplantation (dated by TCRdb to between 2020 and 2021). The library was produced with RT-PCR. Sequenced on a NextSeq 550. TCRdb trimmed public reads at Q25 via fastp, called clones via MiXCR and kept in-frame beta chains. One record per CDR3 amino acid sequence lists the most common genes and DNA. This sample has roughly 960,000 distinct CDR3 sequences in its table, and under 20% of those were observed once. Together, the top ten hold 6% of the sample. Here V drops 2 bases and J drops 5 bases, and the junction holds 5 bases not matched to any gene. As encoded in the germline V gene, CDR1 is SGHDN while CDR2 is FVKESK. Including the terminal cysteine and phenylalanine, the CDR3 comprises 14 residues. Just the 42-base CDR3 DNA is kept, in frame starting at base 1. As to this clonotype: The target of this receptor is not known. No qualities accompany the bases; no much larger clone lies one base away.

The chain is made from TRBV14 and TRBJ1-2; TRBD1 matches 7 bases in the middle. The TCR was taken from a human donor who was either an allogeneic HSCT recipient or a stem cell or donor lymphocyte infusion donor (not recorded which). It is not recorded whose cells these are; they may come from a transplant donor. The sample comprised blood, either unsorted or a sorted T cell fraction (not recorded which). DNA sequence: TGTGCCAGCAGCCAACTACAGGGGTGGTATGGCTACACCTTC. Translated, this gives CASSQLQGWYGYTF.